This note documents a single T cell receptor (beta chain) sequence. As yet, its antigen is unknown. Likely a read error: the CDR3 ends without its conserved phenylalanine or tryptophan. Germline V gene data show CDR1 as MNHEY and CDR2 as SVGEGT. The V gene end was trimmed by 6 bases and the J gene end by 7 bases; junction bases not matched to a gene: 0. The CDR3 spans 13 residues. Time point meaning: healthy volunteer bleed at 2 weeks. Researchers extracted total RNA from unfractionated whole blood. This entry belongs to a study of human T cells and chemical hapten exposure. Background on the study: The study traced per-sample TCR yield variation mainly to small differences in pooled library volumes.

The library tagged individual cDNA molecules with unique molecular identifiers. As originally analysed: From about 20,000 to 690,000 TCRs were found per sample, with a median of about 96,000. MiXCR, applied by TCRdb to the RACE reads, yields one record per CDR3 protein. The V and J calls follow TCRdb's processing rather than the paper's. The top ten clones hold around 2% of a sample with about 130,000 distinct CDR3 sequences, about 8.2% of them seen once. Points from the study as a whole: Those TCRs sitting above 1 in 1000 frequency stayed the same with DPC sensitization.

The sequenced sample was whole blood. V usage is TRBV6-2 or TRBV6-3 and J usage is TRBJ2-1; 13 nucleotides align to TRBD2. This receptor was obtained from a male donor in good health. Some clones in this sample may be carry-over from other donors' samples. The CDR3 nucleotides read TGTGCCAGCAGACTAGCGGGAGGGAATGAGCAGTTCTTG. Translated, it gives CASRLAGGNEQFL.